The 26 T cell receptor beta chains in this list originate from one sample, sequenced in a study of cytomegalovirus exposure and HLA in healthy donors. Assay: immunoSEQ multiplex PCR; the TCRdb copy retains only in-frame clones and omits some. Of over 150,000 clones in the sample, 70% to 90% were seen once. What was sequenced was PBMCs. Receptors originate from a woman younger than 35 in good health and CMV-seronegative.

This chain uses TRBV11-3 with TRBJ2-3; D is perhaps TRBD1 (6 bases). Trimming took off 3 bases at V and 4 bases at J, with 20 bases between the two ends. From germline, CDR1 is SGHNT and CDR2 YENEEA. The CDR3 sequence is 17 residues long. The CDR3 spells CASSFGYRDGAADTQYF. Here the CDR3 DNA reads TGTGCCAGCAGCTTCGGATACAGGGATGGGGCAGCAGATACGCAGTATTTT.

This sequence joins TRBV9 and TRBJ2-2, with 9 bases matching TRBD2. Per the germline V gene, CDR1 is SGDLS and CDR2 is YYNGEE. CDR3 size: 18 residues. V lost 7 bases, J lost 6 bases, and 19 bases stayed unmatched. The CDR3: CASSRGPAGGGLAGELFF. In DNA, the CDR3 is TGTGCCAGCTCCCGAGGGCCAGCGGGGGGCGGATTGGCCGGGGAGCTGTTTTTT.

The rearrangement joins TRBV19 to TRBJ2-1; 8 bases are a match to TRBD2. The V gene end was trimmed by 7 bases and the J gene end by 0 bases; junction bases not matched to a gene: 14. Germline values: CDR1 LNHDA, CDR2 SQIVND (reference sequence). The CDR3 runs to 18 residues. For the CDR3, the DNA is TGTGCCAGTAAGAAGCGGGGGACGAAAATGAGCTCCTACAATGAGCAGTTCTTC. Translation: CASKKRGTKMSSYNEQFF. The entire variable domain, with the rest obtained from reference TRBV19 and TRBJ2-1, is as follows: DGGITQSPKYLFRKEGQNVTLSCEQNLNHDAMYWYRQDPGQGLRLIYYSQIVNDFQKGDIAEGYSVSREKKESFPLTVTSAQKNPTAFYLCASKKRGTKMSSYNEQFFGPGTRLTVL.

The V call is TRBV5-6, the J call TRBJ1-1; 8 bases map to TRBD1. Trimming removed 4 bases from V and 0 bases from J; junction bases left unmatched: 5. Per germline, CDR1 SGHDT and CDR2 YYEEEE. This CDR3 spans 15 amino acids. The CDR3 loop is CASSIGQGMNTEAFF. The CDR3 nucleotides are TGTGCCAGCAGCATTGGACAGGGCATGAACACTGAAGCTTTCTTT.

This clone has only a few counts. The chain carries TRBV4-3 and TRBJ2-1; 12 bases line up with TRBD2. J lost 7 bases, V lost 0 bases, and 7 bases had no gene match. Germline values: CDR1 LGHNA, CDR2 YSLEER. The CDR3 is made up of 17 amino acids. CDR3 sequence (DNA): TGCGCCAGCAGCCAAGATTTCCTAGCGGGAGGGCTGAATGAGCAGTTCTTC. Translating it yields CASSQDFLAGGLNEQFF.

The gene calls are TRBV18 and TRBJ2-1; 9 bases fit TRBD2. V trimming: 4 bases; J trimming: 9 bases; junction bases outside the gene matches: 10. CDR1 is KGHSH and CDR2 is LQKENI in the germline V gene. The CDR3 runs 15 residues. The CDR3, as DNA: TGTGCCAGCTCACGCGAGGGACTAGCTTTTAGTGAGCAGTTCTTC. Protein product: CASSREGLAFSEQFF.

The genes are TRBV4-1 and TRBJ1-5, with TRBD1 as a possible D gene (6 bases). The CDR3 covers 15 residues. Trimming cost V 6 bases and J 1 base, with 13 bases left between them. CDR1 and CDR2 from the germline V gene are MGHRA and YSYEKL. CDR3 residues: CASRGDIRSNQPQHF. The CDR3 nucleotides are TGCGCCAGCAGGGGGGACATACGAAGCAATCAGCCCCAGCATTTT.

The chain joins TRBV4-3 to TRBJ1-1; TRBD1 matches 7 bases. Unmatched junction bases numbered 11, after V lost 4 bases and J lost 6 bases. CDR1 and CDR2 from the germline V gene are LGHNA and YSLEER. This CDR3 has 15 residues. CDR3 DNA sequence: TGCGCCAGCAGCCCTAATATAAGACAGGGCTCTGAAGCTTTCTTT. This encodes CASSPNIRQGSEAFF.

The rearrangement joins TRBV4-3 to TRBJ1-1; D possibly corresponds to TRBD1 (5 bases). V was clipped by 0 bases and J by 4 bases, with 18 bases between them. The CDR3 loop spans 17 amino acids. CDR1 and CDR2 (germline): LGHNA, YSLEER. CDR3 in amino acids: CASSQDLTGEGPTEAFF. The CDR3 nucleotides read TGCGCCAGCAGCCAAGATTTAACGGGAGAGGGGCCCACTGAAGCTTTCTTT.

The chain uses TRBV5-6 and TRBJ2-1, with D perhaps matching TRBD2 (5 bases). V dropped 4 bases and J dropped 7 bases, with 9 bases sitting between them. The CDR3 length is 12 residues. CDR1 is SGHDT, CDR2 YYEEEE, per germline. This CDR3 reads CASSVRGNEQFF. Here the CDR3 DNA reads TGTGCCAGCAGCGTACGCGGGAATGAGCAGTTCTTC.

This chain links TRBV5-4 with TRBJ1-5; D not resolved. CDR1 is SGHNT and CDR2 is YYREEE in the germline V gene (reference sequence). This CDR3 region has 14 residues. The V end was cut by 0 bases, the J end by 3 bases, with 7 bases between. This CDR3 is CASSLAGYNQPQHF. CDR3 in DNA: TGTGCCAGCAGCTTGGCGGGGTACAATCAGCCCCAGCATTTT.

The gene calls are TRBV4-3 and TRBJ2-2; TRBD2 matches 12 bases. There are 19 residues in the CDR3. Germline-derived CDR1 and CDR2 are LGHNA and YSLEER. The V and J ends lost 0 bases and 1 base, in that order; junction bases with no gene match: 6. CDR3 protein: CASSQEGTSGPLNTGELFF. CDR3 nucleotide sequence: TGCGCCAGCAGCCAAGAAGGGACTAGCGGGCCACTGAACACCGGGGAGCTGTTTTTT.

The chain joins TRBV6-4 to TRBJ1-6; maybe TRBD1 (6 bases). Germline CDR1 MRHNA, CDR2 SNTAGT. The CDR3 has 14 residues. V lost 6 bases and J lost 7, with 13 bases in between. This CDR3 is CASSPDSVNSPLHF. The CDR3 bases are TGTGCCAGCAGCCCGGACAGTGTAAATTCACCCCTCCACTTT.

The chain has TRBV27 and TRBJ1-2; TRBD1 is a possible D gene (5 bases). The CDR3 length is 13 residues. Trimming cost V 5 bases and J 6 bases, with 13 bases left between them. Germline V CDR1 and CDR2: MNHEY, SMNVEV (reference sequence). This chain's CDR3 is CASSETVWDGYTF. Here the CDR3 DNA reads TGTGCCAGCAGTGAGACAGTTTGGGATGGCTACACCTTC.

This chain uses TRBV4-1 with TRBJ2-1; TRBD1 aligns across 9 bases. The CDR3 runs 17 residues. In germline, CDR1 is MGHRA, CDR2 YSYEKL. With 4 bases clipped from V and 3 bases from J, the junction kept 10 bases outside the gene matches. CDR3 residues: CASSPPSNRGLYNEQFF. DNA for the CDR3: TGCGCCAGCAGCCCACCGTCCAACAGGGGGCTCTACAATGAGCAGTTCTTC.

Only one count was recorded for this clone. This chain links TRBV18 with TRBJ1-1; 8 bases agree with TRBD1. The CDR3 extends over 12 amino acids. Per germline, CDR1 KGHSH and CDR2 LQKENI. V lost 5 bases to trimming and J lost 8 bases; unmatched junction nucleotides: 4. The CDR3 sequence: CASSSDRVEAFF. CDR3 sequence (DNA): TGTGCCAGCTCATCGGACAGGGTAGAAGCTTTCTTT.

The V and J genes are TRBV29-1 and TRBJ2-1; 12 bases align to TRBD1. The ends lost 7 bases at V and 7 bases at J; junction bases unmatched: 11. Per the germline V gene, CDR1 is SQVTM and CDR2 is ANQGSEA. This CDR3 has 15 residues. In DNA, the CDR3 is TGCAGCGCTTTCCCTGGGACAGGGGGCAAGAATGAGCAGTTCTTC. Its translation is CSAFPGTGGKNEQFF.

This chain connects TRBV7-8 to TRBJ1-2; D unclear. CDR1 and CDR2 from the germline V gene are SGHVS and FQNEAQ. The V and J ends lost 5 bases and 8 bases respectively, with 15 bases between them. The CDR3 length is 13 residues. The DNA of the CDR3 is TGTGCCAGCAGCCCTCCAGGAGGCAGAGGCTACACCTTC. It codes for CASSPPGGRGYTF.

This chain joins TRBV7-8 and TRBJ2-2; 11 nucleotides agree with TRBD2. The CDR3 loop spans 16 amino acids. The ends lost 4 bases at V and 5 bases at J; junction bases unmatched: 6. Germline CDR1 reads SGHVS; CDR2 reads FQNEAQ. CDR3 protein: CASSSGLAGLTGELFF. The CDR3 region has the DNA TGTGCCAGCAGCTCAGGACTAGCGGGTTTGACCGGGGAGCTGTTTTTT.

The V call is TRBV10-1, the J call TRBJ2-7; weak D call: TRBD2 (6 bases). The germline gives CDR1 WNHNN, CDR2 SYGVQD (reference sequence). Trimming removed 4 bases at V and 2 bases at J, with 12 bases between. CDR3 length: 14 amino acids. The CDR3 DNA is TGCGCCAGCAGTGGTTGGGAGGAACCCTACGAGCAGTACTTC. Protein product: CASSGWEEPYEQYF.

This clone was recorded a few times. This chain links TRBV5-4 with TRBJ1-2; D is ambiguous. The V end lost 0 bases, the J end lost 6 bases, and 9 bases lay between the germline ends. The germline gives CDR1 SGHNT, CDR2 YYREEE (reference sequence). The CDR3 consists of 13 residues. The CDR3, as DNA: TGTGCCAGCAGCTTGGACGGAGGCAATGGCTACACCTTC. This translates into CASSLDGGNGYTF. Full variable domain (missing parts from reference TRBV5-4 and TRBJ1-2): ETGVTQSPTHLIKTRGQQVTLRCSSQSGHNTVSWYQQALGQGPQFIFQYYREEENGRGNFPPRFSGLQFPNYSSELNVNALELDDSALYLCASSLDGGNGYTFGSGTRLTVV.

This clone appeared a few times. CDR3 in amino acids: CASRQGSGANVLTF. Written as DNA, the CDR3 is TGTGCCAGCCGGCAGGGGTCTGGGGCCAACGTCCTGACTTTC. V is TRBV6-1 and J is TRBJ2-6, with TRBD1 as a possible D gene (6 bases). V dropped 8 bases and J dropped 1 base, with 9 bases sitting between them. Germline V gene sequence: CDR1 MNHNS, CDR2 SASEGT. This CDR3 has 14 amino acids.

The rearrangement links TRBV18 to TRBJ1-5; D not resolved. The germline gives CDR1 KGHSH, CDR2 LQKENI. Trimming shortened V by 3 bases and J by 4 bases, and 16 bases separated the two germline ends. The CDR3 runs to 16 residues. The CDR3 DNA is TGTGCCAGCTCACCTATGGAGGGTAAAGCAAATCAGCCCCAGCATTTT. Translating gives CASSPMEGKANQPQHF.

The chain is built from TRBV7-9 and TRBJ2-7; 7 bases match TRBD1. The CDR3 is 17 residues long. Trimming at V came to 5 bases and at J to 2 bases, leaving 15 bases not matched to a gene. CDR1 and CDR2 (germline): SEHNR, FQNEAQ (reference sequence). The CDR3 loop is CASSTQTGASLTYEQYF. CDR3 nucleotide sequence: TGTGCCAGCAGCACCCAAACAGGGGCCTCACTTACCTACGAGCAGTACTTC.

This chain connects TRBV27 to TRBJ1-5, with 10 bases matching TRBD1. V gave up 2 bases and J gave up 7 bases; unmatched junction bases: 5. Germline lookup yields CDR1 MNHEY and CDR2 SMNVEV (reference sequence). The CDR3 totals 15 residues. For the CDR3, the DNA is TGTGCCAGCAGTTTACTCGGACAGGGGGGGCAGCCCCAGCATTTT. Translating gives CASSLLGQGGQPQHF.

The rearrangement links TRBV4-1 to TRBJ2-5, with 7 bases matching TRBD2. This CDR3 has 14 amino acids. The germline CDR1 and CDR2 sequences are MGHRA and YSYEKL. V was pared by 2 bases and J by 4 bases, with 4 bases of the junction left unmatched. CDR3 nucleotide sequence: TGCGCCAGCAGCCAACCGGGGGAGGGAGAGACCCAGTACTTC. Translated, it gives CASSQPGEGETQYF.